Below, 2 T cell receptor beta chains from the same sample are listed, as sequenced in a study of T-cell reconstitution after alpha-beta-depleted transplantation in children. For TCRbeta, the library was prepared with unique molecular identifiers. TCRdb fed the PCR reads into MiXCR, producing one record per CDR3 protein. The table has about a million distinct CDR3 sequences, 25% to 35% seen once. The specimen was PBMCs, mostly from graft donor cells, collected 360 days after TCRalphabeta/CD19-depleted stem cell transplant. The source of these receptors is a boy under two years old who had a stem cell transplant for SCID, so the T cells may come from the graft donor.

This clonotype was seen only a few times. The chain joins TRBV6-5 to TRBJ2-3; tentative D call: TRBD2 (5 bases). The V end lost 2 bases, the J end lost 1 base, and 16 bases lay between the germline ends. This CDR3 has 17 residues. Germline-derived CDR1 and CDR2 are MNHEY and SVGAGI. Here the CDR3 DNA reads TGTGCCAGCAGTTACCTACAGTCGGCCGGGGGCACAGATACGCAGTATTTT. It is translated as CASSYLQSAGGTDTQYF.

This clonotype was detected only a few times. The rearrangement joins TRBV12-3 or TRBV12-4 to TRBJ1-1; the match to TRBD1 covers 8 bases. This CDR3 contains 17 residues. Trimming removed 5 bases from V and 3 bases from J; junction bases left unmatched: 14. The CDR3 sequence is CASSRPSGGRIDTEAFF. The CDR3 DNA sequence: TGTGCCAGCAGTCGACCCTCAGGGGGCCGTATTGACACTGAAGCTTTCTTT.